The entry that follows covers one T cell receptor beta chain sequence. CDR3 length: 19 amino acids. In germline, CDR1 is SGHNT, CDR2 YENEEA. V dropped 4 bases and J dropped 4; count of bases not matched to a gene: 16. The protocol was immunoSEQ multiplex PCR, while the TCRdb copy is restricted to in-frame clones and leaves out a portion. Altogether some 140,000 clones are present, 89% being singletons, with the ten largest covering approximately 8%. The data derive from a study of control samples from healthy donors and cancer patients. The source of this sequence is a man over 45 with head and neck cancer. The sample taken for sequencing was PBMCs. This rearrangement joins TRBV11-3 to TRBJ2-7; TRBD2 agrees at 13 bases. The CDR3 DNA reads as TGTGCCAGCAGCTCAGATCCCGGGACTAGCGGGATCCGCTCTTACGAGCAGTACTTC. Encoded protein: CASSSDPGTSGIRSYEQYF. Full variable domain (remainder filled in from reference TRBV11-3 and TRBJ2-7): EAGVVQSPRYKIIEKKQPVAFWCNPISGHNTLYWYLQNLGQGPELLIRYENEEAVDDSQLPKDRFSAERLKGVDSTLKIQPAELGDSAVYLCASSSDPGTSGIRSYEQYFGPGTRLTVT.